In its sample, the clone carrying this T cell receptor (beta chain) was seen once. Its antigen remains unidentified. This sample is part of a study of lymphopenia after photon versus proton radiotherapy. The study, taken as a whole, reports: After lymphocyte nadir, photon-treated repertoires showed oligoclonal expansion, especially CD8+ Temra. Relative stability marked proton patients; photon patients lost diversity and naive cells. A bigger post-nadir fall in TCR diversity correlated inversely with survival time in deceased patients.

Clones were read by immunoSEQ multiplex PCR, and TCRdb kept only the in-frame ones, dropping some. Here the sample spans roughly 40,000 clones, approximately 82% being singletons. The CDR3 runs 15 residues. The germline gives CDR1 SGDLS, CDR2 YYNGEE. The germline V and J ends were trimmed by 1 base and 8 bases, with 15 bases remaining between them. The chain links TRBV9 to TRBJ2-2, with D possibly being TRBD1 (5 bases). The clonotype was recovered from an older woman with pancreatic cancer. The specimen was peripheral blood, collected from a patient treated with proton-based radiotherapy. The CDR3: CASSVRERSGGELFF. The CDR3 bases are TGTGCCAGCAGCGTACGTGAGCGCTCAGGGGGGGAGCTGTTTTTT.